This note documents a single TCR beta chain sequence. This entry comes from a study of cytomegalovirus exposure and HLA in healthy donors. The overall study: A prior study identified 90 million to 120 million unique TCR beta sequences from about 180 million T cells.

Researchers ran the PCR with 60 Vbeta and 13 Jbeta primers. Assay: immunoSEQ multiplex PCR; the TCRdb copy retains only in-frame clones and omits some. The top ten clones hold around an eighth of a sample with 100,000 to 120,000 clones, just over 75% of them seen once. CDR1 is LNHDA, CDR2 SQIVND, per germline (reference sequence). V lost 5 bases, J lost 8 bases, and 5 bases stayed unmatched. This CDR3 is 13 amino acids long. This TCR was recovered from a man aged 30-40 years in good health and CMV-seropositive. The rearrangement uses TRBV19 and TRBJ2-7; 11 bases match TRBD1. Sequencing was performed on PBMCs. CDR3 in DNA: TGTGCCAGTAGTCCGGGGACAGGGGGGAAGCAGTACTTC. Its protein product is CASSPGTGGKQYF.